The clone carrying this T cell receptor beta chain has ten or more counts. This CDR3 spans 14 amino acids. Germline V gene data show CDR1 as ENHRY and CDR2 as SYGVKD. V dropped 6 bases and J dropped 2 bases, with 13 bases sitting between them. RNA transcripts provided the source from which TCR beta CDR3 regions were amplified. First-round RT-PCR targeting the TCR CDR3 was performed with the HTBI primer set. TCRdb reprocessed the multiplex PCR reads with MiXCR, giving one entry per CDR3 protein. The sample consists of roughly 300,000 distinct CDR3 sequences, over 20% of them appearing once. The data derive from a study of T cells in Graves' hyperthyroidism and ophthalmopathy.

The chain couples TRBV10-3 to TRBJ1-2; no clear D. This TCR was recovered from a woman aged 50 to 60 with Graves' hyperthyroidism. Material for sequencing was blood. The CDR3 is CAIRGNEPNYGYTF. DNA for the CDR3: TGTGCCATCAGAGGAAATGAGCCCAACTATGGCTACACCTTC.